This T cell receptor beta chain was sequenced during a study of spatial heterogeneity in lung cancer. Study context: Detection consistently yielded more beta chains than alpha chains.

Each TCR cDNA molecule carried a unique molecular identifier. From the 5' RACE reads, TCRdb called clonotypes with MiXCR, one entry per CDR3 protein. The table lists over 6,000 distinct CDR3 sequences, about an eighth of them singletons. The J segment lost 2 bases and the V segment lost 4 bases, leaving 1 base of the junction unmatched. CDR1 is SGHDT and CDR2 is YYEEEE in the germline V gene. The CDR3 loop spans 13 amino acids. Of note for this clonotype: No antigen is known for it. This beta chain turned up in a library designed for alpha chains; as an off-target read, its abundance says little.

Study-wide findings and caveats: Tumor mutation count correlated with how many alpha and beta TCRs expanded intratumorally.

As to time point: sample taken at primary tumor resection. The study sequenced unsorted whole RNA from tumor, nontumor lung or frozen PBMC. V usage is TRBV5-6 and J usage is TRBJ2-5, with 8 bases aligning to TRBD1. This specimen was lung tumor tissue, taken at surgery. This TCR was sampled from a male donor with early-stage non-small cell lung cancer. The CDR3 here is CASSRTGQETQYF. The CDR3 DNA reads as TGTGCCAGCAGCCGGACAGGGCAAGAGACCCAGTACTTC.